This T cell receptor (beta chain) was recorded in a study of blood T cell repertoires in COVID-19. Study-level information: Donors in the United States, Italy and Spain gave samples during acute or convalescent COVID-19.

V was clipped by 3 bases and J by 0 bases, with 6 bases between them. Germline V lookup: CDR1 DFQATT, CDR2 SNEGSKA (reference sequence). The CDR3 totals 13 residues. Methods used by the authors: Nucleated cell number was recorded as an estimate derived from reference gene primer amplification. Here immunoSEQ multiplex PCR was the method, and the copy in TCRdb shows in-frame clones only, minus some. Clonal size and the V and J genes are those of that table, whereas D and trimming came from the DNA. Found here are around 100,000 clones, 70% to 80% of them singletons; the top ten hold over 10%. Sequences were obtained from peripheral blood. This rearrangement joins TRBV20-1 to TRBJ1-3; D ambiguous. This TCR came from a woman aged 70-85 years with acute or convalescent COVID-19. CDR3 nucleotide sequence: TGCAGTGCTAGTATTAACTCTGGAAACACCATATATTTT. This codes for CSASINSGNTIYF.